Sequencing of this T cell receptor beta chain was carried out in a study of blood T cells in healthy people across ages. Study results and limitations: As age increased, TCR beta diversity per million T cells fell in a roughly linear fashion.

Alongside a J-beta primer mix, a sample-barcoded 5' primer served in a second PCR lasting about 6 to 11 cycles. TCRdb fed the 5' RACE reads into MiXCR, producing one record per CDR3 protein. The repertoire holds around 800,000 distinct CDR3 sequences, roughly 46% seen once, with around a sixth in the top ten. Points on this clonotype: Its antigen is currently unknown.

Germline V gene lookup returns CDR1 DFQATT and CDR2 SNEGSKA (reference sequence). The CDR3 runs 13 residues. V shed 6 bases and J shed 8 bases, with 17 bases lying between them. The receptor was derived from an elderly man in good health. The chain links TRBV20-1 to TRBJ1-5; tentatively, D is TRBD1 (5 bases). Material for sequencing was blood. The DNA of the CDR3 is TGCAGTGCCGACCGGGGCCGTTGGAAGCCCCAGCATTTT. It codes for CSADRGRWKPQHF.